The entry below gives a single T cell receptor beta chain sequence along with its context. The germline gives CDR1 SGHNT, CDR2 YYREEE (reference sequence). This CDR3 is built from 13 residues. V was clipped by 0 bases and J by 7 bases, with 10 bases between them. The investigators sampled blood at baseline, at cycle 4 day 1, and at cycle 7 day 1. Data came from immunoSEQ multiplex PCR; TCRdb stores just in-frame clones and leaves some out. Of tens of thousands of clones detected, 80% to 90% appear once; the ten largest clones hold under 2%. The sample originates from a study of OX40 agonist ivuxolimab in advanced cancers.

V and J are TRBV5-4 and TRBJ1-2, with D possibly matching TRBD1 (5 bases). The sample consisted of CD4+ or CD8+ T cells sorted from blood, taken in a trial of the OX40 agonist ivuxolimab. The clonotype originates from an adult with an advanced solid tumor such as melanoma, head and neck, liver or kidney cancer. In DNA, the CDR3 is TGTGCCAGCAGCTTGGCGGGGGAGGGTGGCTACACCTTC. Residues: CASSLAGEGGYTF.